These T cell receptor beta chains were read from a single sample in a study of cytomegalovirus exposure and HLA in healthy donors. The method was immunoSEQ multiplex PCR; TCRdb's version includes in-frame clones alone and lacks a portion of them. The profile shows 150,000 to 200,000 clones, under 80% of them singletons. The sequenced sample consisted of PBMCs. Source of these receptors: a woman in her forties or fifties in good health and CMV-seropositive. Each CDR3 is given with its conserved first and last residue. A D gene is named only where the DNA matches it firmly. Where a row states a size, it is once, few, many or the class of an expanded clone; other rows omit it.

v_call	j_call	d_call	cdr3_length	clone_size	cdr3_aa	cdr3_nt
TRBV5-1	TRBJ2-2	-	14	-	CASSLLGGGGELFF	TGCGCCAGCAGCTTGCTTGGGGGCGGCGGGGAGCTGTTTTTT
TRBV7-8	TRBJ2-3	TRBD1	18	-	CASPPEDRGPSPTDTQYF	TGTGCCAGTCCCCCAGAGGACAGGGGGCCGTCCCCCACAGATACGCAGTATTTT
TRBV6-5	TRBJ2-2	-	14	-	CASSVTSSTGELFF	TGTGCCAGCAGTGTGACTAGTTCCACCGGGGAGCTGTTTTTT
TRBV6-5	TRBJ1-2	-	14	-	CASSSPDRIYGYTF	TGTGCCAGCAGTTCTCCCGACAGAATCTATGGCTACACCTTC
TRBV27	TRBJ1-2	TRBD1	13	few	CASSLNRGGGYTF	TGTGCCAGCAGTTTAAACAGGGGTGGTGGCTACACCTTC
TRBV30	TRBJ1-6	TRBD1	14	-	CAWSVGTGNSPLHF	TGTGCCTGGAGCGTGGGGACAGGGAACTCACCCCTCCACTTT
TRBV5-4	TRBJ2-5	-	13	-	CASSSVLSETQYF	TGTGCCAGCAGCTCGGTTCTATCCGAGACCCAGTACTTC
TRBV7-2	TRBJ2-7	-	13	-	CASSLSRSYEQYF	TGTGCCAGCAGCCTCTCTCGTTCCTACGAGCAGTACTTC
TRBV9	TRBJ1-1	-	13	-	CASSVAPQAEAFF	TGTGCCAGCAGCGTAGCTCCGCAGGCCGAAGCTTTCTTT
TRBV6-5	TRBJ2-6	-	14	-	CASSWASGANVLTF	TGTGCCAGCAGTTGGGCATCTGGGGCCAACGTCCTGACTTTC
TRBV9	TRBJ2-1	TRBD2	16	-	CASSAGGGTSYNEQFF	TGTGCCAGCAGCGCGGGGGGAGGGACCTCCTACAATGAGCAGTTCTTC
TRBV11-2	TRBJ1-2	-	15	-	CASSPKLTGNYGYTF	TGTGCCAGCAGCCCAAAACTGACAGGCAACTATGGCTACACCTTC
TRBV19	TRBJ2-5	TRBD1	14	-	CASSAQGVGETQYF	TGTGCCAGTAGTGCACAGGGGGTAGGGGAGACCCAGTACTTC
TRBV2	TRBJ1-2	-	14	-	CASRWQGSDYGYTF	TGTGCCAGCCGATGGCAGGGCAGTGACTATGGCTACACCTTC
TRBV6-1	TRBJ2-7	TRBD1	14	few	CASSRQGLGDEQYF	TGTGCCAGCTCTCGACAGGGCCTCGGAGACGAGCAGTACTTC
TRBV12-5	TRBJ2-5	TRBD1	14	-	CASGSTGGRETQYF	TGTGCTAGTGGTTCCACAGGGGGCAGGGAGACCCAGTACTTC
TRBV6-4	TRBJ1-6	-	19	-	CASSEWSLEMSSYNSPLHF	TGTGCCAGCAGTGAATGGAGTCTCGAGATGAGCTCCTATAATTCACCCCTCCACTTT
TRBV19	TRBJ2-1	-	10	-	CASKGDEQFF	TGTGCCAGTAAGGGGGATGAGCAGTTCTTC
TRBV10-3	TRBJ2-1	TRBD1	13	-	CAISPGTAVEQFF	TGTGCCATCAGTCCCGGGACAGCTGTTGAGCAGTTCTTC